This passage covers 20 T cell receptor beta chains from one sample sequenced in a study of blood T cell repertoires in COVID-19. Repertoires were generated with immunoSEQ multiplex PCR, while TCRdb's copy carries only in-frame clones and drops some. The sample consists of about 87,000 clones, around 84% of them appearing once. The sequencing sample was made of peripheral blood. The receptors originated from a man between 40 and 49 years old with acute or convalescent COVID-19.

The chain carries TRBV7-7 and TRBJ2-5, with 8 bases that match TRBD1. V was pared by 5 bases and J by 5 bases, with 16 bases of the junction left unmatched. The germline V gene has CDR1 SSHAT and CDR2 FNYEAQ (reference sequence). The CDR3 is 17 residues long. Written as DNA, the CDR3 is TGTGCCAGCAGCCGGGGGTCCGGACAGGGTGCCAAGGAGACCCAGTACTTC. Translating it yields CASSRGSGQGAKETQYF.

The rearrangement uses TRBV15 and TRBJ1-5, with TRBD1 as a possible D gene (6 bases). The germline V gene encodes CDR1 LNHNV and CDR2 YYDKDF (reference sequence). V was pared by 0 bases and J by 7 bases, with 13 bases between. CDR3 size: 15 residues. CDR3 protein: CATSREQGLGQPQHF. The CDR3 nucleotides are TGTGCCACCAGCAGAGAACAGGGCCTAGGACAGCCCCAGCATTTT. Full variable domain (missing parts from reference TRBV15 and TRBJ1-5): DAMVIQNPRYQVTQFGKPVTLSCSQTLNHNVMYWYQQKSSQAPKLLFHYYDKDFNNEADTPDNFQSRRPNTSFCFLDIRSPGLGDTAMYLCATSREQGLGQPQHFGDGTRLSIL.

The gene calls are TRBV5-1 and TRBJ1-3; no reliable D call. Trimming cost V 4 bases and J 9 bases, with 17 bases left between them. Germline lookup yields CDR1 SGHRS and CDR2 YFSETQ. The CDR3 sequence is 14 residues long. CDR3 loop: CASSLDGERSTIYF. The CDR3 nucleotides read TGCGCCAGCAGCCTGGACGGAGAACGGTCCACCATATATTTT. The full variable domain, completed using reference TRBV5-1 and TRBJ1-3, is KAGVTQTPRYLIKTRGQQVTLSCSPISGHRSVSWYQQTPGQGLQFLFEYFSETQRNKGNFPGRFSGRQFSNSRSEMNVSTLELGDSALYLCASSLDGERSTIYFGEGSWLTVV.

V usage is TRBV27 and J usage is TRBJ2-3; 8 bases are a match to TRBD2. The V and J ends lost 8 bases and 6 bases, in that order; junction bases with no gene match: 10. The CDR3 length is 14 residues. Per the germline V gene, CDR1 is MNHEY and CDR2 is SMNVEV (reference sequence). As DNA, the CDR3 is TGTGCCAGCGGCCGAGCGGGGGCTTGGGATACGCAGTATTTT. Amino acid sequence: CASGRAGAWDTQYF.

V gene TRBV4-3 combines with J gene TRBJ1-4; TRBD1 is a possible D gene (5 bases). Germline CDR1 and CDR2: LGHNA and YSLEER. Trimming cost V 1 base and J 2 bases, with 14 bases left between them. CDR3 length: 17 residues. This CDR3 reads CASSQGRGGTTNEKLFF. The CDR3 coding sequence is TGCGCCAGCAGCCAAGGACGCGGGGGAACTACTAATGAAAAACTGTTTTTT.

The chain couples TRBV14 to TRBJ1-2; possible D gene TRBD1, 6 bases. The CDR3 has 14 residues. The V and J ends lost 3 bases and 4 bases respectively, with 12 bases between them. Germline CDR1 is SGHDN and CDR2 is FVKESK. CDR3 amino acids: CASSHQGTLYGYTF. DNA of the CDR3: TGTGCCAGCAGCCATCAGGGGACCCTCTATGGCTACACCTTC.

The chain employs TRBV6-5 and TRBJ2-7, with a possible D match to TRBD2 (6 bases). Looked up from germline, CDR1 is MNHEY and CDR2 is SVGAGI. Trimming removed 6 bases at V and 1 base at J, with 7 bases between. The CDR3 is 12 amino acids. CDR3 sequence (DNA): TGTGCCAGCAGGGGGGGTTCCTACGAGCAGTACTTC. This translates into CASRGGSYEQYF.

The chain joins TRBV29-1 to TRBJ2-5; 8 nucleotides match TRBD2. The CDR3 runs to 14 residues. V lost 5 bases, J lost 2 bases, and 7 bases stayed unmatched. Germline loops: CDR1 SQVTM, CDR2 ANQGSEA. CDR3 coding DNA: TGCAGCGTTTCGGCTAGCGGGCGACAAGAGACCCAGTACTTC. Its protein product is CSVSASGRQETQYF.

The CDR3 loop is CASSVAPGGDTEAFF. The CDR3 nucleotides are TGTGCCAGCAGCGTAGCCCCAGGGGGAGACACTGAAGCTTTCTTT. This sequence joins TRBV9 and TRBJ1-1; 7 bases fit TRBD1. From germline, CDR1 is SGDLS and CDR2 YYNGEE. The CDR3 covers 15 residues. V lost 0 bases, J lost 3 bases, and 5 bases stayed unmatched.

The V call is TRBV5-1, the J call TRBJ1-4, with TRBD1 as a possible D gene (6 bases). This CDR3 contains 13 residues. V lost 5 bases, J lost 7 bases, and 12 bases lay in between. CDR1 is SGHRS, CDR2 YFSETQ, per germline. This CDR3 reads CASSPGGGEKLFF. CDR3 DNA: TGCGCCAGCAGTCCGGGGGGCGGTGAAAAACTGTTTTTT.

The chain combines TRBV11-2 with TRBJ1-4; D gene unclear. With 5 bases removed from V and 8 bases from J, the gap between germline ends came to 18 bases. CDR1 SGHAT and CDR2 FQNNGV come from the germline V gene. There are 15 residues in the CDR3. CDR3 sequence (DNA): TGTGCCAGCAGCAGTACACGAGCCGTGGGCGAAAAACTGTTTTTT. Translation: CASSSTRAVGEKLFF.

The chain is built from TRBV11-2 and TRBJ2-1; 10 nucleotides match TRBD2. V shed 5 bases and J 10 bases; nucleotides not matched to a gene: 8. Germline CDR1 reads SGHAT; CDR2 reads FQNNGV. The CDR3 totals 14 residues. The CDR3 sequence is CASSIEAGGREQFF. The CDR3 DNA is TGTGCCAGCAGCATTGAAGCGGGAGGGCGAGAGCAGTTCTTC.

The J gene is TRBJ2-2, the V gene TRBV10-3; D may be TRBD2 (6 bases). The germline gives CDR1 ENHRY, CDR2 SYGVKD. CDR3 length: 13 residues. V was cut by 4 bases and J by 5 bases, with 8 bases left in between. The CDR3 spells CAISGTITGELFF. CDR3 nucleotides: TGTGCCATCAGTGGGACTATAACCGGGGAGCTGTTTTTT.

This chain connects TRBV5-4 to TRBJ2-2; 14 bases map to TRBD2. Losses at the gene ends were 2 bases for V and 6 bases for J; bases not matched to a gene: 3. The germline V gene has CDR1 SGHNT and CDR2 YYREEE (reference sequence). The CDR3 has 16 amino acids. CDR3 residues: CASSFRTSGRPGELFF. DNA for the CDR3: TGTGCCAGCAGCTTTAGGACTAGCGGGAGGCCCGGGGAGCTGTTTTTT.

The J gene is TRBJ1-1, the V gene TRBV11-3, with 7 bases lining up with TRBD1. Germline V gives CDR1 SGHNT, CDR2 YENEEA. The CDR3 loop spans 15 amino acids. Losses at the gene ends were 5 bases for V and 1 base for J; bases not matched to a gene: 7. The CDR3 nucleotides read TGTGCCAGCAGCCCCGCGACAGGGTCGAACACTGAAGCTTTCTTT. Translation gives CASSPATGSNTEAFF.

The CDR3 DNA reads as TGTGCCAGCAGCCCCCGGACTAGCGGGAGTTCGGGGGAGACCCAGTACTTC. This encodes CASSPRTSGSSGETQYF. J is TRBJ2-5 and V is TRBV3-1 (or the pseudogene TRBV3-2), with 13 positions matching TRBD2. Germline V lookup: CDR1 LGHDT, CDR2 YNNKEL (reference sequence). This CDR3 is 17 amino acids long. V lost 4 bases to trimming and J lost 5 bases; unmatched junction nucleotides: 10.

This clone appeared a single time. This rearrangement joins TRBV18 to TRBJ1-4, with D unresolved. Trimming cost V 2 bases and J 2 bases, with 9 bases left between them. CDR1 KGHSH and CDR2 LQKENI come from the germline V gene. The CDR3 has 15 residues. The CDR3 nucleotides are TGTGCCAGCTCACCAAAGGGAGGGACTAATGAAAAACTGTTTTTT. Its translation: CASSPKGGTNEKLFF.

V gene TRBV29-1 combines with J gene TRBJ2-2, with 9 bases fitting TRBD1. The V segment lost 4 bases and the J segment 2 bases; nucleotides outside the gene matches: 14. Germline lookup yields CDR1 SQVTM and CDR2 ANQGSEA. The CDR3 contains 18 residues. CDR3 sequence reads: CSVARTGGGISNTGELFF. CDR3 nucleotide sequence: TGCAGCGTTGCACGAACAGGGGGCGGCATCAGTAACACCGGGGAGCTGTTTTTT.

The rearrangement uses TRBV5-4 and TRBJ1-6, with 9 bases identical to TRBD1. The V segment lost 3 bases and the J segment 9 bases; nucleotides outside the gene matches: 7. Per germline, CDR1 SGHNT and CDR2 YYREEE (reference sequence). The CDR3 is 15 amino acids. This CDR3 is CASSSAGQGTSPLHF. The CDR3 DNA sequence: TGTGCCAGCAGCTCAGCCGGACAGGGGACTTCACCCCTCCACTTT.

The V and J genes are TRBV27 and TRBJ1-6; tentatively, D is TRBD1 (6 bases). Germline-derived CDR1 and CDR2 are MNHEY and SMNVEV (reference sequence). Trimming left V 3 bases short and J 6 bases short, with 12 bases between. This CDR3 spans 15 amino acids. In DNA form, the CDR3 reads TGTGCCAGCAGTTTCACCGGGACACTTAATTCACCCCTCCACTTT. It is translated as CASSFTGTLNSPLHF.